The clone carrying this TCR beta chain has a handful of counts. As yet, its antigen is unknown. The data are from a study of human T cells and chemical hapten exposure. Study overall: Each patch test put 0.01% DPC on the upper back, and results were read at 6 days. Minor pooled library volume differences mainly drove per-sample TCR yield variation.

Indicated time point: pre-sensitization, week 0. Treatment of the sample: therapeutic diphenylcyclopropenone sensitization with weekly scalp DPC. Participating donors were patients with alopecia, aged 18 to 70 years, considered appropriate candidates for DPC. Germline loops: CDR1 MDHEN, CDR2 SYDVKM. Trimming stripped 5 bases from V and 0 bases from J, with 14 bases between. This CDR3 has 15 residues. TCRdb re-called the RACE reads with MiXCR, one entry per CDR3 protein. This table has about 260,000 distinct CDR3 sequences, 7.5% to 10% appearing once. Study findings and constraints: More PT1 expanded TCRs went with higher patch test scores.

The material was whole blood, obtained in connection with sensitization to the hapten diphenylcyclopropenone (DPC). This TCR was sampled from a woman aged 40 to 50 with alopecia areata. Some clones in this sample may be carry-over from other donors' samples. The genes are TRBV28 and TRBJ2-7; perhaps D is TRBD1 or TRBD2 (5 bases each). CDR3 nucleotide sequence: TGTGCCAGCAGTCTTGGGGGTGCCAACTCCTACGAGCAGTACTTC. Protein sequence: CASSLGGANSYEQYF.